This T cell receptor (beta chain) comes out of a study of molecular identifiers for immune sequencing clone quantification. Naive CD8 T cells underwent sorting with the CD8+CD4-CCR7+CD45RA+ definition. This clonotype is a singleton in its sample. Antigen: not known. One junction end does not reproduce the germline sequence, and a read error may be involved. TCRdb used MiXCR to reprocess the PCR reads, holding one entry per CDR3 protein. The table shows hundreds of thousands of distinct CDR3 sequences, with around 25% occurring only once. Findings of the study overall: Identical TCR molecules that share a barcode could lead to an underestimation of highly expanded clone sizes. Clones exceeding 20 RNA copies carried over 97% of effector molecules but under 1% of naive-cell molecules.

Germline CDR1 reads MGHRA; CDR2 reads YSYEKL. The CDR3 length is 11 residues. The chain carries TRBV4-1 and TRBJ1-1; D remains unclear. This receptor was identified in a human donor in good health. Some libraries in this study had Jurkat cell RNA spiked in. Material: naive CD8+ T cells from blood, with Jurkat cell RNA spiked in. Indicated subset: FACS-sorted CD8+CD4-CCR7+CD45RA+ naive T cells. For the CDR3, the DNA is TGCGCCAGCAGACAGAACTCTGAAGCTTTCTTT. It specifies CASRQNSEAFF.